The T cell receptor (beta chain) described here comes from a study of response to subunit inactivated influenza vaccine. TCRdb used MiXCR to reprocess the RT-PCR reads, holding one entry per CDR3 protein. This sample has 650,000 to 850,000 distinct CDR3 sequences, with 11% to 15% found just once. Study results and limitations: The authors proposed limited new T cell recruitment per seasonal influenza vaccination.

There are a few counts of this clonotype. Its antigen is still unknown. This sequence originates from a man in his fifties or sixties who received an inactivated influenza vaccine. This specimen was PBMCs from blood, taken 14 to 15 days before vaccination.

CDR3 coding DNA: TGTGCCAGCAGCGAGGGACAGGGGACTGAAGCTTTCTTT. Translation: CASSEGQGTEAFF. The chain joins TRBV7-9 to TRBJ1-1, with TRBD1 matching over 10 bases. The CDR3 totals 13 residues. Germline assignment: CDR1 SEHNR and CDR2 FQNEAQ (reference sequence). Trimming took 5 bases from V and 5 from J; bases not matched to a gene: 2. The full variable domain, its missing parts supplied by reference TRBV7-9 and TRBJ1-1, is DTGVSQNPRHKITKRGQNVTFRCDPISEHNRLYWYRQTLGQGPEFLTYFQNEAQLEKSRLLSDRFSAERPKGSFSTLEIQRTEQGDSAMYLCASSEGQGTEAFFGQGTRLTVV.